Following are 16 T cell receptor beta chains from one sample sequenced in a study of CD8 T cells in Susac syndrome. RNA, at roughly 0.45 to 1 ug, was reverse transcribed with random hexamers. TCRdb reprocessed the immunoSEQ multiplex PCR reads with MiXCR, giving one entry per CDR3 protein. The table shows about 200,000 distinct CDR3 sequences, with over 85% occurring only once. Sequencing used CD4+ T cells from PBMCs. These receptors came from a human donor in good health.

V and J are TRBV9 and TRBJ2-5; 9 bases line up with TRBD2. The V segment lost 2 bases and the J segment 7 bases; nucleotides outside the gene matches: 6. The CDR3 runs to 14 residues. The germline V gene encodes CDR1 SGDLS and CDR2 YYNGEE. Here the CDR3 reads CASSVRGGLGTQYF. Written as DNA, the CDR3 is TGTGCCAGCAGCGTGCGGGGGGGCTTGGGGACCCAGTACTTC.

This chain uses TRBV6-1 with TRBJ2-3; 14 nucleotides align to TRBD2. Germline V lookup: CDR1 MNHNS, CDR2 SASEGT. CDR3 size: 16 residues. Trimming removed 6 bases from V and 2 bases from J; junction bases left unmatched: 4. CDR3 sequence reads: CASSWTSGGTTDTQYF. CDR3 nucleotide sequence: TGTGCCAGCAGCTGGACTAGCGGGGGGACCACAGATACGCAGTATTTT.

This clonotype was detected once. The genes are TRBV2 and TRBJ2-7; 8 nucleotides agree with TRBD1. Looked up from germline, CDR1 is SNHLY and CDR2 is FYNNEI. J was trimmed by 2 bases and V by 8 bases; bases with no gene match: 5. This CDR3 has 13 amino acids. The CDR3 DNA sequence: TGTGCCAGCGGAGACAGGGGAACCTACGAGCAGTACTTC. Protein product: CASGDRGTYEQYF.

The chain combines TRBV29-1 with TRBJ2-3, with TRBD2 matching 9 bases. This CDR3 is built from 14 residues. Looked up from germline, CDR1 is SQVTM and CDR2 is ANQGSEA. The ends lost 6 bases at V and 6 bases at J; junction bases unmatched: 10. The CDR3 nucleotides are TGCAGCGTGGCCCCTAGCGGGGTGTTGGATACGCAGTATTTT. It encodes CSVAPSGVLDTQYF.

The chain couples TRBV7-2 to TRBJ1-1; possibly TRBD1 for D (5 bases). Germline-derived CDR1 and CDR2 are SGHTA and FQGNSA. V lost 1 base, J lost 1 base, and 7 bases lay in between. The CDR3 is 14 amino acids. The CDR3 nucleotides read TGTGCCAGCAGCTTAGTGGGACGGAACACTGAAGCTTTCTTT. Encoded protein: CASSLVGRNTEAFF.

The chain joins TRBV5-1 to TRBJ1-2, with D perhaps TRBD1 (5 bases). The length of the CDR3 is 12 residues. V shed 0 bases and J shed 7 bases, with 7 bases lying between them. Germline V gives CDR1 SGHRS, CDR2 YFSETQ. The CDR3 protein is CASSLVGVGYTF. The CDR3 bases are TGCGCCAGCAGCTTGGTAGGGGTTGGCTACACCTTC.

The chain carries TRBV4-2 and TRBJ2-5; D remains ambiguous. The CDR3 loop spans 14 amino acids. Germline values: CDR1 LGHNA, CDR2 YNFKEQ. Trimming shortened V by 4 bases and J by 5 bases, and 14 bases separated the two germline ends. The CDR3 nucleotides read TGTGCCAGCAGCCCCTCTGATTTCGGGGAGACCCAGTACTTC. This sequence encodes CASSPSDFGETQYF.

CDR3 sequence (DNA): TGTGCCAGCAGCTCCCAAACGGGACTTAGCAATCAGCCCCAGCATTTT. This sequence encodes CASSSQTGLSNQPQHF. The J gene is TRBJ1-5, the V gene TRBV7-2; D might be TRBD1 (5 bases). Germline assignment: CDR1 SGHTA and CDR2 FQGNSA. Trimming took off 4 bases at V and 0 bases at J, with 13 bases between the two ends. The CDR3 contains 16 residues.

CDR3 sequence: CASSQPSGALTDTQYF. The CDR3 region has the DNA TGTGCCAGCAGCCAACCTAGCGGGGCGCTCACAGATACGCAGTATTTT. The chain carries TRBV3-1 and TRBJ2-3, with 9 bases identical to TRBD2. V lost 2 bases and J lost 2; bases outside the gene matches: 5. The CDR3 spans 16 residues. Germline V lookup: CDR1 LGHDT, CDR2 YNNKEL (reference sequence).

The chain couples TRBV7-8 to TRBJ2-7; D gene unclear. This CDR3 is 13 amino acids long. The V gene lost 5 bases and the J gene lost 6 bases, with 14 bases spanning the gap. Germline loops: CDR1 SGHVS, CDR2 FQNEAQ. The CDR3 DNA reads TGTGCCAGCAGCGCCTCCGACGGCCTCGAGCAGTACTTC. Its protein product is CASSASDGLEQYF.

The rearrangement joins TRBV12-3 or TRBV12-4 to TRBJ2-1; D unresolved. The CDR3 is made up of 13 amino acids. V was pared by 7 bases and J by 9 bases, with 16 bases between. The CDR3, as DNA: TGTGCCAGCATCTCGCAGATCTTCGGTGAGCAGTTCTTC. This sequence encodes CASISQIFGEQFF.

The genes are TRBV5-1 and TRBJ1-1; TRBD1 agrees at 7 bases. The germline gives CDR1 SGHRS, CDR2 YFSETQ. V was pared by 0 bases and J by 4 bases, with 12 bases of the junction left unmatched. This CDR3 is 17 amino acids long. The CDR3 loop is CASSLVPPGGAGTEAFF. CDR3 bases: TGCGCCAGCAGCTTGGTCCCTCCAGGGGGAGCGGGCACTGAAGCTTTCTTT.

This clonotype is a singleton in its sample. The rearrangement joins TRBV9 to TRBJ1-1; possible D gene TRBD1, 5 bases. This CDR3 has 15 residues. The V and J ends lost 3 bases and 4 bases respectively, with 16 bases between them. Per germline, CDR1 SGDLS and CDR2 YYNGEE. The CDR3 DNA reads as TGTGCCAGCAGCGCGATCTCTGGTGGGGGCACTGAAGCTTTCTTT. Residues: CASSAISGGGTEAFF.

The gene calls are TRBV28 and TRBJ2-7, with 7 positions matching TRBD1. The ends lost 6 bases at V and 1 base at J; junction bases unmatched: 3. The CDR3 consists of 13 residues. Germline V gene lookup returns CDR1 MDHEN and CDR2 SYDVKM. The DNA for the CDR3 is TGTGCCAGCAGCGCAGGGGGTTCCTACGAGCAGTACTTC. Translated, it gives CASSAGGSYEQYF.

The chain has TRBV6-5 and TRBJ2-5; 7 bases are shared with TRBD2. Germline V lookup: CDR1 MNHEY, CDR2 SVGAGI. This CDR3 has 13 amino acids. The DNA of the CDR3 is TGTGTCCCTACCAGGCGGGAGAAAGAGACCCAGTACTTC. Encoded protein: CVPTRREKETQYF.

The chain links TRBV3-1 to TRBJ2-3; a possible D gene is TRBD2 (6 bases). The CDR3 consists of 16 residues. The ends were cut back, 0 bases at V and 9 bases at J, with 19 bases in the middle. Germline V gene lookup returns CDR1 LGHDT and CDR2 YNNKEL (reference sequence). CDR3 nucleotide sequence: TGTGCCAGCAGCCAAGATCGCGGGGCCCCCCCCCGCACGCAGTATTTT. Protein product: CASSQDRGAPPRTQYF.